Listed below are T cell receptor beta chains from one sample, sequenced in a study of cytomegalovirus exposure and HLA in healthy donors. Only in-frame clones appear in the TCRdb table, and some are missing; sequencing was by immunoSEQ multiplex PCR. The data contain around 100,000 clones, roughly 70% of them singletons. The sample taken for sequencing was PBMCs. The receptors here all came from a man aged 35-49 years in good health and CMV-seropositive. Both conserved end residues are part of each CDR3. A D gene is named only where the DNA matches it firmly. Expanded clones get a size class; other rows say once, few or many, or leave the size out.

>TRBD1|TRBV7-2|-|TRBJ2-7
CASSARTGGIYEQYF
TGTGCCAGCAGCGCCAGGACAGGGGGAATCTACGAGCAGTACTTC
>-|TRBV6-1|few|TRBJ1-5
CASIWTADSNQPQHF
TGTGCCAGCATCTGGACAGCCGATAGCAATCAGCCCCAGCATTTT
>TRBD2|TRBV15|-|TRBJ2-7
CATSRDLPSGRWAYEQYF
TGTGCCACCAGCAGAGATCTCCCTAGCGGGAGATGGGCCTACGAGCAGTACTTC
>TRBD1|TRBV7-9|-|TRBJ2-7
CASSRTGGRYEQYF
TGTGCCAGCAGCCGGACAGGGGGACGCTACGAGCAGTACTTC
>-|TRBV5-6|-|TRBJ1-2
CASSPMGGATANYGYTF
TGTGCCAGCAGCCCAATGGGGGGGGCTACGGCGAACTATGGCTACACCTTC
>-|TRBV5-3|few|TRBJ1-1
CARSLDRPGGQRNTEAFF
TGTGCCAGAAGCTTGGATCGTCCGGGTGGTCAGAGGAACACTGAAGCTTTCTTT
>TRBD2|TRBV5-1|-|TRBJ2-6
CASSALAGGPSGANVLTF
TGCGCCAGCAGCGCGCTAGCGGGAGGGCCTTCTGGGGCCAACGTCCTGACTTTC
>TRBD1|TRBV10-2|-|TRBJ2-3
CASSESKGQGTDTQYF
TGCGCCAGCAGTGAGTCGAAGGGACAGGGCACAGATACGCAGTATTTT
>-|TRBV2|once|TRBJ2-5
CASKLEGGETQYF
TGTGCCAGCAAACTGGAAGGGGGAGAGACCCAGTACTTC
>TRBD1|TRBV19|-|TRBJ1-4
CASSAQGQGEKLFF
TGTGCCAGTAGTGCACAGGGGCAAGGCGAAAAACTGTTTTTT
>TRBD1|TRBV2|-|TRBJ1-1
CASSTPGTGVDEAFF
TGTGCCAGCAGTACCCCCGGGACAGGGGTGGATGAAGCTTTCTTT
>-|TRBV5-4|-|TRBJ2-1
CASSLVGDIVANEQFF
TGTGCCAGCAGCCTGGTTGGGGACATCGTCGCCAATGAGCAGTTCTTC
>TRBD2|TRBV28|-|TRBJ2-7
CASRSLAGGIYEQYF
TGTGCCAGCAGATCTCTAGCGGGAGGAATCTACGAGCAGTACTTC
>-|TRBV25-1|once|TRBJ1-5
CASSAADNQPQHF
TGTGCCAGCAGTGCGGCGGATAATCAGCCCCAGCATTTT
>TRBD2|TRBV30|-|TRBJ2-1
CAWATAGDEQFF
TGTGCCTGGGCCACCGCGGGAGACGAGCAGTTCTTC
>-|TRBV6-1|-|TRBJ1-5
CASSGSRGTPQHF
TGTGCCAGCAGTGGGTCTAGGGGAACGCCCCAGCATTTT
>TRBD2|TRBV6-5|-|TRBJ2-3
CASNPSGAYTDTQYF
TGTGCCAGCAACCCTAGCGGGGCCTACACAGATACGCAGTATTTT
>-|TRBV7-2|-|TRBJ1-3
CASSPQFIYSGNTIYF
TGTGCCAGCAGCCCCCAGTTCATATACTCTGGAAACACCATATATTTT